This paragraph covers one TCR beta chain sequence. Its antigen specificity is not known. Per-base quality was not reported, and no clone a single base away is much larger than it. The data are from a study of T-cell reconstitution after alpha-beta-depleted transplantation in children (dated by TCRdb to between 2015 and 2016). Looking at the study overall: Using TCR repertoire profiling, the study quantitatively followed how T-cell immune reconstitution unfolded in children after TCRalphabeta/CD19-depleted allogeneic hematopoietic cell transplantation.

There are 14 amino acids in the CDR3, from cysteine to phenylalanine inclusive. Only the CDR3 part of the read is kept: 42 bases, read in frame from the first base. Taken from the germline V gene, the CDR1 and CDR2 loops are MNHNS and SASEGT. V is reduced by 5 bases and J by 6 bases, leaving a spacing of 13 bases between them. What the authors observed across the whole study: In some patients, the high TCRbeta diversity seen at day 60 was put down to recipient T cells and intrathymic progenitors that had survived conditioning. The apparently early alphabetaT-cell count recovery about two months after transplant was reportedly dependent on only several hundred rapidly expanded clones derived from non-depleted graft cells. Over subsequent months, a decline in hyperexpanded clone frequencies was noted, and after one year, T-cell counts and TCRbeta diversity were mostly ascribed to newly produced T cells.

The library was made by PCR. These reads were obtained on an Illumina HiSeq 2500. Molecular barcoding was employed in the preparation of TCR libraries, with unique molecular identifiers being used to normalize TCRbeta repertoire quantification. TCRdb cleaned the public reads at Q25 with fastp, built clones with MiXCR and kept in-frame beta chains. A single entry per CDR3 protein holds the most common genes and DNA from its merged rows. Across this sample there are 540,000 or so distinct CDR3 sequences, with under 30% seen only once. The ten biggest clones cover about 14% of the sample. The sample's treatment or condition label, decoded: allogeneic hematopoietic cell transplantation with graft depleted of TCRalphabeta T cells and CD19 B cells. The transplant recipients were children given TCRalphabeta/CD19-depleted allogeneic hematopoietic cell grafts.

The chain joins TRBV6-1 to TRBJ1-4; a tentative D match to TRBD1 spans 6 bases. The TCR originated in a boy under two years old who had a stem cell transplant for acute myeloid leukemia, so the T cells may come from the graft donor. Source: PBMCs, mostly from graft donor cells, taken 360 days after TCRalphabeta/CD19-depleted stem cell transplant. CDR3 reads: CASSRVGGDEKLFF. The sequenced DNA: TGTGCCAGCAGTCGCGTGGGGGGCGATGAAAAACTGTTTTTT.